The clone carrying this TCR beta chain occurred a few times. The data originate from a study of blood T cell repertoires in COVID-19. The CDR3 spans 16 residues. In the original analysis: Amplification of reference gene primers was used by the study to estimate nucleated cell counts. Profiled with immunoSEQ multiplex PCR; TCRdb holds only in-frame clones, not every one. The D gene and trimming were derived from the DNA, and the V and J assignments and clone size from that table. The profile shows approximately 110,000 clones, roughly 81% of them singletons. Sequencing used peripheral blood. This TCR was recovered from a man aged 40-50 years with acute or convalescent COVID-19. The chain recombines TRBV21-1 with TRBJ1-3. TRBV21-1 corresponds to a pseudogene. CDR3 DNA: TGTGCCAGCAGCATATGGGGGAGGAGCTCTGGAAACACCATATATTTT. Protein product: CASSIWGRSSGNTIYF.